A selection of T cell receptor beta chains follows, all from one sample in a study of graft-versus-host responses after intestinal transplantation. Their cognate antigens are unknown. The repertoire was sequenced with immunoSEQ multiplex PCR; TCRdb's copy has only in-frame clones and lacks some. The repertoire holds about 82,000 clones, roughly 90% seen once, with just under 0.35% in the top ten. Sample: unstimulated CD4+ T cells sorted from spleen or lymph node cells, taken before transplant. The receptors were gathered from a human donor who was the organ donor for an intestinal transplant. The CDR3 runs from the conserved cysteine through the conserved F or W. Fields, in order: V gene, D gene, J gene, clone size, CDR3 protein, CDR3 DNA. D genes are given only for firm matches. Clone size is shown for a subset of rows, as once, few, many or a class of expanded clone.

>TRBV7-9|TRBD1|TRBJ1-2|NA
CASSLANVFDRVGYTF
TGTGCCAGCAGCTTAGCGAACGTTTTTGACAGGGTTGGCTACACCTTC
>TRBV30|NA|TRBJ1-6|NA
CAWSAWTGYNSPLHF
TGTGCCTGGAGTGCCTGGACGGGGTATAATTCACCCCTCCACTTT
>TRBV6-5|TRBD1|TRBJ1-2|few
CASSGTDYGYTF
TGTGCCAGCAGTGGGACAGACTATGGCTACACCTTC
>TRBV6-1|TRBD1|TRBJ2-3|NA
CASSPGTGTQYF
TGTGCCAGCAGTCCCGGGACAGGTACGCAGTATTTT
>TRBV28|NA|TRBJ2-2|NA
CASFLRRGRGNTGELFF
TGTGCCAGCTTCCTGCGGCGGGGGCGCGGGAACACCGGGGAGCTGTTTTTT
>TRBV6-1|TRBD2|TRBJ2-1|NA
CASSTTGGPYNEQFF
TGTGCCAGCAGTACTACGGGGGGGCCCTACAATGAGCAGTTCTTC
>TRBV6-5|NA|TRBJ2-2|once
CASTHSPRGTGELFF
TGTGCCAGCACTCACTCACCCAGGGGCACCGGGGAGCTGTTTTTT
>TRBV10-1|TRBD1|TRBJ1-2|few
CASFRDRDNGYTF
TGCGCCAGCTTCCGGGACAGGGATAATGGCTACACCTTC
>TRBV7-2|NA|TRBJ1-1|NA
CASRLAGGQGEAFF
TGTGCCAGCAGACTCGCGGGGGGGCAAGGTGAAGCTTTCTTT
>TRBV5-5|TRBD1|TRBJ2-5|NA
CASSMDRDQETQYF
TGTGCCAGCAGCATGGACAGGGACCAAGAGACCCAGTACTTC
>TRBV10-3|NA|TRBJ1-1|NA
CAISDPSPVLNTEAFF
TGTGCCATCAGTGACCCTTCCCCCGTCCTGAACACTGAAGCTTTCTTT
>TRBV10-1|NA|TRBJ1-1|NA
CASREQRNTEAFF
TGCGCCAGCAGGGAACAGAGAAACACTGAAGCTTTCTTT
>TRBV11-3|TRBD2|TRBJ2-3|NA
CASSSGLAASTDTQYF
TGTGCCAGCAGCTCCGGACTAGCGGCTAGCACAGATACGCAGTATTTT
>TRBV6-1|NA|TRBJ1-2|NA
CASSDIQVLYGYTF
TGTGCCAGCAGTGACATCCAGGTCCTCTATGGCTACACCTTC